The present entry profiles one T cell receptor (beta chain) with its context. PCR amplification relied on 60 Vbeta primers (plus 13 Jbeta primers). Generated by immunoSEQ multiplex PCR, the TCRdb table keeps only in-frame clones and is missing some. The sample lists 170,000 or so clones, around three quarters occurring once. The sample comes from a study of cytomegalovirus exposure and HLA in healthy donors. Participants comprised healthy donors of bone marrow. Material: PBMCs. The sequence came from a boy aged 10-17 years in good health and CMV-seronegative.

The CDR3 bases are TGTGCCAGCAGCTTAGACTTCCGCGGGGGAGTGAGGCATCAGCCCCAGCATTTT. Translation: CASSLDFRGGVRHQPQHF. The chain recombines TRBV7-2 with TRBJ1-5; possible D gene TRBD1, 5 bases. The V end was cut by 1 base, the J end by 5 bases, with 21 bases between. Germline assignment: CDR1 SGHTA and CDR2 FQGNSA. The CDR3 extends over 18 amino acids. The variable domain in full, completed from reference TRBV7-2 and TRBJ1-5, reads GAGVSQSPSNKVTEKGKDVELRCDPISGHTALYWYRQSLGQGLEFLIYFQGNSAPDKSGLPSDRFSAERTGGSVSTLTIQRTQQEDSAVYLCASSLDFRGGVRHQPQHFGDGTRLSIL.